This T cell receptor (beta chain) was found in a study of a mutant IDH1 vaccine in newly diagnosed glioma (dated by TCRdb to the early 2020s). Some background on the complete study: Vaccination began 4-6 weeks after radiotherapy alone, or alongside temozolomide cycles in the chemotherapy-containing groups. The roughly 30 treated patients were about 60% male and about 38% female, with a mean age of approximately 40 years. Prior to enrollment, patients had been given standard therapy consisting of radiotherapy alone, temozolomide alone, or radiochemotherapy with temozolomide, with the combination given to most patients. Visit V12 was the week-35 safety follow-up and visit V13 was the week-47 end of study. Peripheral blood was collected at six visits: V03 (baseline), V05, V07, V10, V12 and V13. For exploratory analyses, longitudinal TCRB deep sequencing was carried out in 25 to 30 treated patients wherever samples were available. Beyond this particular receptor, the publication reports: It was noted by the authors that analyses of patient blood samples could not be reproduced owing to sample limitations. Vaccine-induced immune responses across multiple MHC alleles were detected in 85% to 95% of patients. PBMC samples for TCRB deep sequencing were selected based on availability. Pseudoprogression appeared unrelated to alterations in the top peripheral T cell clonotypes detected by TCRB sequencing.

Details on this clone: Its recognized antigen is unknown. There are no base qualities to consult, and no much larger clone falls within one base.

The library was built by means of the immunoSEQ multiplex PCR assay. The hsTCRB Kit was used according to the manufacturer's protocol to amplify rearranged TCR beta chain sequences. Sequencing of TCRB libraries was carried out on an Illumina MiSeq. Under the source paper's analysis protocol: The kit vendor's proprietary platform handled demultiplexing, trimming and gene mapping. The clones in this table, taken by TCRdb from immuneACCESS, are in-frame only. Not every clone is retained; where verified, under half of the shortfall comes from an unresolved V gene, and the cause of the rest is unknown. V, J and clone size are those of that table, while D and trimming were read from the DNA. This sample is represented by about 23,000 clones; 84% of them were singletons. The ten top clones hold 2.8% of the sample. The CDR3 goes from the cysteine to the phenylalanine over 14 residues. The read is trimmed to its CDR3 DNA, 42 bases read in frame from base 1. Trimming takes 1 base from V and 4 bases from J, and the germline ends sit 10 bases apart. Based on the germline V gene, the CDR1 and CDR2 sequences are LGHNA and YSLEER.

The sample's time point label, decoded: week 47, end of study. A 20-mer mutant IDH1 peptide at 300 micrograms in Montanide made up each vaccine dose, which was injected subcutaneously together with topical imiquimod. Patients were given eight vaccinations, in weeks 1, 3, 5, 7, 11, 15, 19 and 23, which matched visits V03 through V10. Donors had newly diagnosed WHO grade 3 or 4 IDH1-mutant astrocytomas with loss of nuclear ATRX. The samples were drawn from NOA16, a multicentre, single-arm, open-label phase I trial in Germany that tested a mutant IDH1 peptide vaccine in humans for the first time. Genomic DNA for TCRB sequencing was isolated from EDTA blood with the DNeasy Blood and Tissue Kit.

The rearranged chain carries TRBV4-3 and TRBJ1-2; no D segment can be confidently identified. The source is a man aged 35 to 55 with glioma. The sample in question was PBMCs, obtained from a glioma patient whose treatment included an IDH1 peptide vaccine. The DNA reads TGCGCCAGCAGCCAAGTGTCGGGAACCTATGGCTACACCTTC. It translates to CASSQVSGTYGYTF.